Listed here are 32 T cell receptor beta chains from one sample, sequenced in a study of PD-L1 blockade in urothelial cancer. Time point given: peripheral blood 6 weeks after treatment start. Here immunoSEQ multiplex PCR was the method, and the copy in TCRdb shows in-frame clones only, minus some. This sample yields some 110,000 clones, of which more than 85% are seen a single time; less than 4.5% belongs to the top ten. Sample: PBMCs, taken around atezolizumab (anti-PD-L1) treatment. These receptors all come from a man in his sixties with urothelial cancer.

V usage is TRBV6-5 and J usage is TRBJ2-7, with D possibly matching TRBD2 (6 bases). V gave up 6 bases and J gave up 4 bases, with 16 bases separating them. Germline-derived CDR1 and CDR2 are MNHEY and SVGAGI. The CDR3 is 14 residues long. The CDR3 coding sequence is TGTGCCAGCAGACGACTACGGGGGAAGTACGAGCAGTACTTC. This codes for CASRRLRGKYEQYF.

This clone was counted once. The rearrangement links TRBV5-8 to TRBJ2-5, with D uncertain. The germline CDR1 and CDR2 sequences are SGHTS and YDEGEE. The CDR3 has 15 amino acids. V lost 0 bases and J lost 2, with 11 bases in between. The CDR3 region has the DNA TGTGCCAGCAGCTTGGCCCTAACTACGCAAGAGACCCAGTACTTC. It codes for CASSLALTTQETQYF.

The J gene is TRBJ1-2, the V gene TRBV30; no clear D. CDR1 is GTSNPN, CDR2 SVGIG, per germline (reference sequence). Deletions cut 2 bases from V and 2 bases from J, with 6 bases between. CDR3 length: 12 residues. This CDR3 reads CAWSSGNYGYTF. CDR3 coding DNA: TGTGCCTGGAGTAGCGGAAACTATGGCTACACCTTC.

The chain recombines TRBV7-2 with TRBJ1-6, with a possible D match to TRBD1 (5 bases). The germline V and J ends were trimmed by 2 bases and 11 bases, with 13 bases remaining between them. The CDR3 runs 14 residues. The germline V gene has CDR1 SGHTA and CDR2 FQGNSA. This CDR3 is CASSLPGEGAPLHF. For the CDR3, the DNA is TGTGCCAGCAGCTTACCGGGCGAAGGGGCACCCCTCCACTTT.

The rearrangement uses TRBV27 and TRBJ2-7, with D possibly matching TRBD1 (5 bases). Germline loops: CDR1 MNHEY, CDR2 SMNVEV (reference sequence). V lost 2 bases and J 2 bases, leaving 7 bases between the germline ends. CDR3 size: 13 residues. CDR3 DNA: TGTGCCAGCAGTTTAGACAGAACCTACGAGCAGTACTTC. Its protein product is CASSLDRTYEQYF.

This sequence joins TRBV28 and TRBJ1-4, with 8 nucleotides matching TRBD1. The CDR3 runs 13 residues. The junction had 4 bases not matched to a gene; V was cut back by 5 bases and J by 8 bases. CDR1 and CDR2 (germline): MDHEN, SYDVKM. CDR3 in amino acids: CASSPRTGEKLFF. The DNA for the CDR3 is TGTGCCAGCAGTCCTCGGACAGGGGAAAAACTGTTTTTT.

The chain recombines TRBV14 with TRBJ1-2, with D uncertain. The CDR3 is made up of 12 amino acids. V lost 3 bases to trimming and J lost 2 bases, with 4 bases between them. Per the germline V gene, CDR1 is SGHDN and CDR2 is FVKESK. In DNA form, the CDR3 reads TGTGCCAGCAGCCAGGGCAACTATGGCTACACCTTC. It specifies CASSQGNYGYTF.

DNA of the CDR3: TGTGCCAGCAGCTTCGCGGGCTTGGTCACCGGGGAGCTGTTTTTT. Amino acids: CASSFAGLVTGELFF. The rearrangement links TRBV7-2 to TRBJ2-2; D possibly corresponds to TRBD2 (5 bases). V lost 3 bases, J lost 4 bases, and 12 bases lay in between. Per germline, CDR1 SGHTA and CDR2 FQGNSA. The CDR3 length is 15 residues.

The chain recombines TRBV5-4 with TRBJ2-1; D ambiguous. This CDR3 comprises 15 residues. V was shortened by 0 bases and J by 0 bases, with 7 bases between the two germline ends. Germline CDR1 reads SGHNT; CDR2 reads YYREEE (reference sequence). The CDR3 nucleotides are TGTGCCAGCAGCTTGGACAGCAGCTCCTACAATGAGCAGTTCTTC. Protein: CASSLDSSSYNEQFF.

This chain joins TRBV11-2 and TRBJ2-1; TRBD1 matches at 10 bases. This CDR3 comprises 18 residues. The J segment lost 2 bases and the V segment lost 5 bases, leaving 12 bases of the junction unmatched. In germline, CDR1 is SGHAT, CDR2 FQNNGV. For the CDR3, the DNA is TGTGCCAGCAGCCCGAGAGGACAGGGGGTTCTCCCCTACAATGAGCAGTTCTTC. This codes for CASSPRGQGVLPYNEQFF. The full variable domain, with the rest looked up from reference TRBV11-2 and TRBJ2-1, is EAGVAQSPRYKIIEKRQSVAFWCNPISGHATLYWYQQILGQGPKLLIQFQNNGVVDDSQLPKDRFSAERLKGVDSTLKIQPAKLEDSAVYLCASSPRGQGVLPYNEQFFGPGTRLTVL.

This rearrangement joins TRBV5-8 to TRBJ1-1; TRBD1 agrees at 8 bases. The CDR3 is 15 amino acids. V dropped 0 bases and J dropped 7; count of bases not matched to a gene: 8. Per the germline V gene, CDR1 is SGHTS and CDR2 is YDEGEE. Here the CDR3 DNA reads TGTGCCAGCAGCTTGGTCCGGACAGGGAGGAGTGAAGCTTTCTTT. Translated: CASSLVRTGRSEAFF.

The V and J genes are TRBV2 and TRBJ2-7; 12 nucleotides align to TRBD2. J lost 4 bases, V lost 6 bases, and 4 bases had no gene match. The CDR3 loop spans 14 amino acids. Germline V lookup: CDR1 SNHLY, CDR2 FYNNEI. CDR3 loop: CASRITSGGYEQYF. The DNA for the CDR3 is TGTGCCAGCAGGATCACTAGCGGGGGGTACGAGCAGTACTTC.

This chain connects TRBV27 to TRBJ1-1; 7 bases fit TRBD1. The CDR3 is made up of 13 amino acids. CDR1 is MNHEY and CDR2 is SMNVEV in the germline V gene (reference sequence). The V and J ends lost 6 bases and 5 bases, in that order; junction bases with no gene match: 6. The CDR3: CASSLNRGTEAFF. CDR3 nucleotides: TGTGCCAGCAGCCTCAACAGGGGTACTGAAGCTTTCTTT.

The chain recombines TRBV15 with TRBJ2-3; 10 bases agree with TRBD2. The CDR3 is 16 residues long. Germline V gives CDR1 LNHNV, CDR2 YYDKDF (reference sequence). With 2 bases clipped from V and 2 bases from J, the junction kept 4 bases outside the gene matches. The CDR3 here is CATSRKTSGYTDTQYF. The CDR3 DNA is TGTGCCACCAGCAGAAAGACTAGCGGGTACACAGATACGCAGTATTTT.

This clone was recorded once. The chain uses TRBV7-8 and TRBJ1-1; no definite D call. Germline CDR1 SGHVS, CDR2 FQNEAQ. The CDR3 loop spans 13 amino acids. Trimming stripped 5 bases from V and 2 bases from J, with 9 bases between. In DNA form, the CDR3 reads TGTGCCAGCAGCGCCAACAGAAACACTGAAGCTTTCTTT. Encoded protein: CASSANRNTEAFF.

The CDR3 protein is CASIGTGDLAFF. Written as DNA, the CDR3 is TGTGCCAGCATTGGGACAGGGGATTTAGCTTTCTTT. The chain joins TRBV2 to TRBJ1-1; TRBD1 matches at 10 bases. Germline-derived CDR1 and CDR2 are SNHLY and FYNNEI. CDR3 size: 12 residues. The trim removed 7 bases at V and 10 bases at J, leaving 6 bases unmatched.

This chain uses TRBV5-5 with TRBJ2-5, with D perhaps matching TRBD1 (6 bases). The V end was cut by 0 bases, the J end by 4 bases, with 7 bases between. The CDR3 loop spans 13 amino acids. CDR1 and CDR2 (germline): SGHKS, YYEKEE (reference sequence). CDR3 nucleotides: TGTGCCAGCAGCTTGGAACAGGGAGAGACCCAGTACTTC. It yields the protein CASSLEQGETQYF.

This chain connects TRBV25-1 to TRBJ1-1, with D possibly matching TRBD1 (5 bases). CDR1 is MGHDK, CDR2 SYGVNS, per germline. This CDR3 is built from 15 residues. V lost 3 bases and J lost 1, with 12 bases in between. CDR3 amino acids: CASSDPQGGNTEAFF. As DNA, the CDR3 is TGTGCCAGCAGTGATCCCCAGGGTGGGAACACTGAAGCTTTCTTT.

J is TRBJ2-5 and V is TRBV30, with 8 positions matching TRBD2. The CDR3 spans 15 residues. V trimming: 5 bases; J trimming: 5 bases; junction bases outside the gene matches: 13. The V gene's germline CDR1 is GTSNPN and CDR2 SVGIG (reference sequence). CDR3 loop: CAWEQGGGGQETQYF. The CDR3 nucleotides read TGTGCCTGGGAACAAGGTGGCGGGGGGCAGGAGACCCAGTACTTC.

The chain joins TRBV7-8 to TRBJ1-5; no firm D call. This CDR3 has 15 amino acids. The V gene's germline CDR1 is SGHVS and CDR2 FQNEAQ. V lost 1 base, J lost 0 bases, and 7 bases lay in between. Here the CDR3 reads CASSLVPSSNQPQHF. The CDR3 bases are TGTGCCAGCAGCTTAGTCCCCAGTAGCAATCAGCCCCAGCATTTT. The full variable domain, its missing parts supplied by reference TRBV7-8 and TRBJ1-5, is GAGVSQSPRYKVAKRGQDVALRCDPISGHVSLFWYQQALGQGPEFLTYFQNEAQLDKSGLPSDRFFAERPEGSVSTLKIQRTQQEDSAVYLCASSLVPSSNQPQHFGDGTRLSIL.

The rearrangement links TRBV29-1 to TRBJ2-5, with 9 bases fitting TRBD1. The CDR3 runs 12 residues. Trimming at V came to 7 bases and at J to 4 bases, leaving 4 bases not matched to a gene. Per germline, CDR1 SQVTM and CDR2 ANQGSEA. The CDR3 region has the DNA TGCAGCGCGGACAGGGGTGGAGAGACCCAGTACTTC. This translates into CSADRGGETQYF.

The chain recombines TRBV7-9 with TRBJ1-4; D uncertain. V was pared by 5 bases and J by 0 bases, with 7 bases between. Germline V gene data show CDR1 as SEHNR and CDR2 as FQNEAQ (reference sequence). This CDR3 contains 14 residues. Written as DNA, the CDR3 is TGTGCCAGCAGCGCACTCACAACTAATGAAAAACTGTTTTTT. Amino acids: CASSALTTNEKLFF. The full variable domain, completed using reference TRBV7-9 and TRBJ1-4, is DTGVSQNPRHKITKRGQNVTFRCDPISEHNRLYWYRQTLGQGPEFLTYFQNEAQLEKSRLLSDRFSAERPKGSFSTLEIQRTEQGDSAMYLCASSALTTNEKLFFGSGTQLSVL.

This rearrangement joins TRBV7-3 to TRBJ2-2, with D unclear. Looked up from germline, CDR1 is SGHTA and CDR2 is FQGTGA. The ends were cut back, 5 bases at V and 0 bases at J, with 4 bases in the middle. The CDR3 totals 13 residues. The CDR3 region has the DNA TGTGCCAGCAGCGTCACGAACACCGGGGAGCTGTTTTTT. Amino acids: CASSVTNTGELFF.

In DNA, the CDR3 is TGTGCCAGTAGTTCAACAAGGAACACTGAAGCTTTCTTT. It specifies CASSSTRNTEAFF. The gene calls are TRBV19 and TRBJ1-1; D ambiguous. The V gene's germline CDR1 is LNHDA and CDR2 SQIVND (reference sequence). Trimming shortened V by 5 bases and J by 1 base, and 8 bases separated the two germline ends. The CDR3 is 13 residues long.

This clone has only one observation. The gene calls are TRBV7-6 and TRBJ2-5; the D gene is possibly TRBD1 (6 bases). CDR3 length: 14 residues. Germline CDR1 and CDR2: SGHVS and FNYEAQ. V was cut by 2 bases and J by 5 bases, with 12 bases left in between. The CDR3: CASSLQGSGETQYF. DNA for the CDR3: TGTGCCAGCAGCTTACAGGGGTCTGGGGAGACCCAGTACTTC.

Remarks on this clone: One end of the junction is discordant with germline, which a read error may explain. This sequence joins TRBV20-1 and TRBJ2-7; D is unresolved. Germline-derived CDR1 and CDR2 are DFQATT and SNEGSKA (reference sequence). CDR3 length: 11 amino acids. The CDR3 here is CSAERVYGQYF. The CDR3 DNA reads TGCAGTGCTGAGAGAGTCTACGGGCAGTACTTC.

The CDR3, as DNA: TGTGCCAGCAGCGTAGGACGGCGGGGGGTCTACAATGAGCAGTTCTTC. Protein: CASSVGRRGVYNEQFF. The chain joins TRBV9 to TRBJ2-1; 8 nucleotides align to TRBD2. V dropped 0 bases and J dropped 3; count of bases not matched to a gene: 5. Germline V CDR1 and CDR2: SGDLS, YYNGEE. The length of the CDR3 is 16 residues.

The rearrangement links TRBV7-2 to TRBJ1-6; TRBD1 agrees at 10 bases. Germline V lookup: CDR1 SGHTA, CDR2 FQGNSA. The CDR3 runs 15 residues. Trimming cost V 5 bases and J 7 bases; bases outside gene matches: 5. In DNA, the CDR3 is TGTGCCAGCAGCCCTCGACAGGGGGCGAATTCACCCCTCCACTTT. Translation: CASSPRQGANSPLHF.

The V call is TRBV18, the J call TRBJ2-3; D gene ambiguous. The CDR3 runs to 13 residues. Between the trimmed V and J ends, which lost 3 bases and 5 bases, there was a span of 9 bases. Germline V gene data show CDR1 as KGHSH and CDR2 as LQKENI. This CDR3 is CASSPSLEDTQYF. As DNA, the CDR3 is TGTGCCAGCTCACCTAGTTTAGAAGATACGCAGTATTTT.

The J gene is TRBJ2-1, the V gene TRBV2; TRBD2 might be the D (5 bases). There are 13 residues in the CDR3. V dropped 1 base and J dropped 4 bases, with 5 bases sitting between them. Germline loops: CDR1 SNHLY, CDR2 FYNNEI. CDR3 residues: CASSEGEYNEQFF. CDR3 nucleotides: TGTGCCAGCAGTGAAGGGGAGTACAATGAGCAGTTCTTC.

The chain carries TRBV5-6 and TRBJ1-1, with 9 bases matching TRBD1. The CDR3 has 12 amino acids. V shed 0 bases, J shed 10 bases, and the junction held 1 base outside the gene matches. In germline, CDR1 is SGHDT, CDR2 YYEEEE. DNA for the CDR3: TGTGCCAGCAGCTTGGGGGACAGGGCAGCTTTCTTT. Residues: CASSLGDRAAFF.

V is TRBV4-1 and J is TRBJ2-7; D perhaps matches TRBD1 (5 bases). The V and J ends lost 0 bases and 2 bases respectively, with 11 bases between them. This CDR3 comprises 15 residues. Looked up from germline, CDR1 is MGHRA and CDR2 is YSYEKL. The CDR3 reads CASSQEGAGAYEQYF. CDR3 DNA sequence: TGCGCCAGCAGCCAAGAAGGGGCAGGCGCCTACGAGCAGTACTTC.